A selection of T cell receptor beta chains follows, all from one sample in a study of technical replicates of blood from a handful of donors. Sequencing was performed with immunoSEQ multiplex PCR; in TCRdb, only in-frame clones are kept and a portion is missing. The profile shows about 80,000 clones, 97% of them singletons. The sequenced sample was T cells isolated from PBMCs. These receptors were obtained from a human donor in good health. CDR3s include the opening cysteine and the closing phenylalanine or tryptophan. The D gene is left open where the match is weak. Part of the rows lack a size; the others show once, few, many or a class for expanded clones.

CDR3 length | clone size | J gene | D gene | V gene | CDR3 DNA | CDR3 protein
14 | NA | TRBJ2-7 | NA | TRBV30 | TGTGCCTGGAGTACCTGGGGCAGGTTCCGAGAGCAGTACTTC | CAWSTWGRFREQYF
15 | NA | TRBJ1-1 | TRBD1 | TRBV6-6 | TGTGCCAGCAGTTACCGGGAACAGGGGCACACTGAAGCTTTCTTT | CASSYREQGHTEAFF
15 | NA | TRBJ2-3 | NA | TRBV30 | TGTGCCTGGAGTACTAGTCTTATTTCCACAGATACGCAGTATTTT | CAWSTSLISTDTQYF
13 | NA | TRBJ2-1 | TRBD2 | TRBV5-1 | TGCGCCACCACTAGCGGGACCTACAATGAGCAGTTCTTC | CATTSGTYNEQFF
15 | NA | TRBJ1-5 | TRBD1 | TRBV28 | TGTGCCAGCAGACTCCCGGGACAGGGGAATCAGCCCCAGCATTTT | CASRLPGQGNQPQHF
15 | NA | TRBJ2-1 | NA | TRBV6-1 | TGTGCCAGCACCTACACAGGCAACTCCTACAATGAGCAGTTCTTC | CASTYTGNSYNEQFF
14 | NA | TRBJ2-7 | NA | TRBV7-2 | TGTGCCAGCAGCTTAGCTAGCGGAGACTACGAGCAGTACTTC | CASSLASGDYEQYF
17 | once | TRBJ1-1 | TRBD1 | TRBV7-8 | TGTGCCAGCACTCGGCGGGGGTTAACGACAGGGGATGAGGAAGCTTTCTTT | CASTRRGLTTGDEEAFF
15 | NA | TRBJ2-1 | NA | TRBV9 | TGTGCCAGCAGCGTAAATCCGGGAGCAATCAATGAGCAGTTCTTC | CASSVNPGAINEQFF
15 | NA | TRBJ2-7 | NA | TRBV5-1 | TGCGCCAGCAGCCGAATTACGGGGAGTGCCTACGAGCAGTACTTC | CASSRITGSAYEQYF
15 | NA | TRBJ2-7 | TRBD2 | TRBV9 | TGTGCCAGCAGCGAATCGAGCGGGGGCTACTACGAGCAGTACTTC | CASSESSGGYYEQYF
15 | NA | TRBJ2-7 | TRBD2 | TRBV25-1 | TGTGCCAGCAGTGGGACTAGCGGGGGGCGGTACGAGCAGTACTTC | CASSGTSGGRYEQYF
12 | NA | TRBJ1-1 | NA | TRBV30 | TGTGCCTGGAACCCAGGGAACACTGAAGCTTTCTTT | CAWNPGNTEAFF
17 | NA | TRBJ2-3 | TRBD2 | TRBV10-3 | TGTGCCATCAGTGAAGGACTAGCGGGAGTTAAATCAGATACGCAGTATTTT | CAISEGLAGVKSDTQYF
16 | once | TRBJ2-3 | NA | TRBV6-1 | TGTGCCAGCAGTGAAGTTTTGAAACGGGAGACAGATACGCAGTATTTT | CASSEVLKRETDTQYF
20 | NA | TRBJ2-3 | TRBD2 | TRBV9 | TGTGCCAGCAGCGTGAGAGTTTCCAAATTAGCGGGAGTAGGCACAGATACGCAGTATTTT | CASSVRVSKLAGVGTDTQYF
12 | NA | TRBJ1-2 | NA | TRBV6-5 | TGTGCCAGCAGTCCAGGAAAATATGGCTACACCTTC | CASSPGKYGYTF
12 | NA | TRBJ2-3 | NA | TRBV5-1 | TGCGCCAGCAGCCCGAGTGGAGATACGCAGTATTTT | CASSPSGDTQYF
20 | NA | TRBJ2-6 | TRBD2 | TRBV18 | TGTGCCAGCTCACCACCAGTTGGTAGCGGGAGAGTTTCTGGGGCCAACGTCCTGACTTTC | CASSPPVGSGRVSGANVLTF
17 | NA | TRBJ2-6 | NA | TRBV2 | TGTGCCACGTCCGAATCTCAGGGGATCACTGGGGCCAACGTCCTGACTTTC | CATSESQGITGANVLTF
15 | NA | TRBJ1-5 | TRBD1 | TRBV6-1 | TGTGCCAGCAGGGCCAGGGGGCCCAGCAATCAGCCCCAGCATTTT | CASRARGPSNQPQHF
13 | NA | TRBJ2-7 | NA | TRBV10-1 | TGCGCCAGCAGTGAGACGGTTTCCTACGAGCAGTACTTC | CASSETVSYEQYF
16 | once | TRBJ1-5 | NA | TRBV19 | TGTGCCAGTAGCCGGCGGAAGGAGGGGAGCAATCAGCCCCAGCATTTT | CASSRRKEGSNQPQHF
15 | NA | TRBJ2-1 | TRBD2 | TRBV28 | TGTGCCAGCAGTGTTACTAGCGGGAGGGTGAATGAGCAGTTCTTC | CASSVTSGRVNEQFF